The present T cell receptor beta chain was sequenced within a study of T-cell memory formation after mild COVID-19. Study at large: Largely donor-specific sequence clusters came from a couple of donors.

TCRdb redid the calling of the 5' RACE reads with MiXCR, one entry per CDR3 protein. The sample has roughly 200,000 distinct CDR3 sequences, 20% to 25% seen once. This CDR3 contains 16 residues. The V and J ends lost 2 bases and 1 base respectively, with 14 bases between them. The germline V gene encodes CDR1 SGHVS and CDR2 FQNEAQ. The sequence came from an adult woman who had mild COVID-19 (a few samples of this study predate the infection). Cell type and time point are not known. Input material: PBMCs or a T cell subset sorted from them (not recorded which). V and J are TRBV7-8 and TRBJ1-2, with D possibly TRBD1 on 5 matching bases. The CDR3 spells CASSLSSGVDNYGYTF. CDR3 sequence (DNA): TGTGCCAGCAGCTTATCGTCGGGGGTAGATAACTATGGCTACACCTTC.